This T cell receptor (beta chain) was recorded in a study of cytomegalovirus exposure and HLA in healthy donors. Both 60 Vbeta primers and 13 Jbeta primers went into the PCR. Clones were read by immunoSEQ multiplex PCR, and TCRdb kept only the in-frame ones, dropping some. The table has around 50,000 clones, approximately 82% seen once. This CDR3 has 16 residues. V was cut by 6 bases and J by 0 bases, with 13 bases left in between. Germline V gene lookup returns CDR1 SGHRS and CDR2 YFSETQ. Overall study results and limits: Productive status was seen about 87% or about 30% of the time for most TCR beta V segments in an earlier analysis. High sensitivity and specificity were reportedly achieved when the classifier diagnosed cytomegalovirus status. The sole available immune exposure information was CMV serostatus. TCR beta sequences reportedly predicted the HLA-A and HLA-B alleles of most subjects accurately.

Notes on this clone: As yet, its antigen is unknown.

The sequenced material came from PBMCs. The clonotype originates from a man aged 50-59 years in good health and CMV-seronegative. The chain employs TRBV5-1 and TRBJ2-6; a possible D gene is TRBD2 (6 bases). Here the CDR3 DNA reads TGCGCCAGCAAAAGGGACTCTAACTCTGGGGCCAACGTCCTGACTTTC. Its translation: CASKRDSNSGANVLTF.